This entry lists 19 T cell receptor beta chains sequenced from one sample in a study of cytomegalovirus exposure and HLA in healthy donors (dated 2017 in TCRdb). Library method: the immunoSEQ multiplex PCR assay. A mixture of 60 forward primers for TCR Vbeta segments and 13 reverse primers for TCR Jbeta segments was used in the multiplex PCR. TCRdb took this table from immuneACCESS and kept in-frame rearrangements with V and J called. Such tables lack part of the clones; where checked against another copy, unresolved V genes explain under half of the gap, and the rest is unexplained. This sample gives 150,000 or so clones in total; about 85% of them show up just once. Of the sample, just over 4.5% is held by the ten largest clones. Sequencing was carried out using PBMCs. Receptor source: a woman between 50 and 59 years old in good health and CMV-seropositive.

J is TRBJ1-4 and V is TRBV9; no reliable D call. The CDR3 sequence is 14 residues long. The V gene's germline CDR1 is SGDLS and CDR2 YYNGEE. V lost 5 bases, J lost 0 bases, and 8 bases lay in between. Here the CDR3 DNA reads TGTGCCAGCAGTGTCCATGCAACTAATGAAAAACTGTTTTTT. Its translation: CASSVHATNEKLFF.

V is TRBV28 and J is TRBJ1-5, with 9 bases matching TRBD1. This CDR3 contains 16 residues. Trimming at V came to 7 bases and at J to 3 bases, leaving 10 bases not matched to a gene. Germline CDR1 and CDR2: MDHEN and SYDVKM. The CDR3 is CASTQGGQGLNQPQHF. DNA for the CDR3: TGTGCCAGCACCCAGGGGGGACAGGGACTCAATCAGCCCCAGCATTTT.

The chain employs TRBV5-4 and TRBJ2-5; 10 nucleotides agree with TRBD2. Looked up from germline, CDR1 is SGHNT and CDR2 is YYREEE (reference sequence). The CDR3 has 17 residues. V was pared by 4 bases and J by 5 bases, with 14 bases of the junction left unmatched. The CDR3, as DNA: TGTGCCAGCAGCCTCGCTCAGGGAGCGGGAGGGCGGGAGACCCAGTACTTC. Encoded protein: CASSLAQGAGGRETQYF.

The chain recombines TRBV4-3 with TRBJ2-1; 10 bases match TRBD2. Trimming removed 3 bases from V and 4 bases from J; junction bases left unmatched: 3. CDR3 size: 15 residues. CDR1 and CDR2 (germline): LGHNA, YSLEER. The CDR3 protein is CASSHSGGRYNEQFF. Here the CDR3 DNA reads TGCGCCAGCAGCCATAGCGGGGGGCGATACAATGAGCAGTTCTTC.

Concerning this clone itself: The same CDR3 also results from other DNA sequences found in this sample. The rearrangement links TRBV6-1 to TRBJ2-1; 8 bases match TRBD2. J was trimmed by 0 bases and V by 2 bases; bases with no gene match: 0. This CDR3 is 15 amino acids long. Germline assignment: CDR1 MNHNS and CDR2 SASEGT. The CDR3 loop is CASSELAGSYNEQFF. CDR3 bases: TGTGCCAGCAGTGAACTAGCGGGCTCCTACAATGAGCAGTTCTTC.

The V call is TRBV5-5, the J call TRBJ2-1; 7 nucleotides line up with TRBD1. Germline loops: CDR1 SGHKS, CDR2 YYEKEE (reference sequence). The CDR3 is made up of 15 amino acids. The V segment lost 0 bases and the J segment 10 bases; nucleotides outside the gene matches: 10. The CDR3 loop reads CASSLGGQPLQEQFF. CDR3 nucleotides: TGTGCCAGCAGCTTGGGGGGACAGCCCCTCCAGGAGCAGTTCTTC.

The chain links TRBV5-1 to TRBJ2-1; TRBD2 aligns across 8 bases. The CDR3 contains 15 residues. The V segment lost 0 bases and the J segment 6 bases; nucleotides outside the gene matches: 5. CDR1 SGHRS and CDR2 YFSETQ come from the germline V gene. The CDR3, as DNA: TGCGCCAGCAGCTTGGCGGCTAGCGGGCTCAATGAGCAGTTCTTC. Translation: CASSLAASGLNEQFF. The variable domain in full, with the rest retrieved from reference TRBV5-1 and TRBJ2-1, is KAGVTQTPRYLIKTRGQQVTLSCSPISGHRSVSWYQQTPGQGLQFLFEYFSETQRNKGNFPGRFSGRQFSNSRSEMNVSTLELGDSALYLCASSLAASGLNEQFFGPGTRLTVL.

CDR3: CAISDRNNQPQHF. The DNA for the CDR3 is TGTGCCATCAGTGACAGGAATAATCAGCCCCAGCATTTT. The chain is built from TRBV10-3 and TRBJ1-5; D remains ambiguous. The germline V gene encodes CDR1 ENHRY and CDR2 SYGVKD. This CDR3 comprises 13 residues. Trimming pared 3 bases from V and 4 bases from J, leaving 7 bases between.

This chain uses TRBV4-1 with TRBJ1-4; 7 nucleotides align to TRBD1. Germline lookup yields CDR1 MGHRA and CDR2 YSYEKL. Losses at the gene ends were 4 bases for V and 7 bases for J; bases not matched to a gene: 12. The CDR3 runs to 16 residues. CDR3 nucleotide sequence: TGCGCCAGCAGCCCGGGCCGAGGGGGCTATGGTGAAAAACTGTTTTTT. This translates into CASSPGRGGYGEKLFF.

This clone has only one observation. The chain joins TRBV5-1 to TRBJ2-3; 9 bases line up with TRBD2. In germline, CDR1 is SGHRS, CDR2 YFSETQ. The CDR3 spans 15 residues. The V and J ends lost 3 bases and 2 bases, in that order; junction bases with no gene match: 4. The CDR3 DNA is TGCGCCAGCAGCTCGACTAGCGGAAACACAGATACGCAGTATTTT. Its protein is CASSSTSGNTDTQYF. The complete variable domain, with remaining parts taken from reference TRBV5-1 and TRBJ2-3, reads KAGVTQTPRYLIKTRGQQVTLSCSPISGHRSVSWYQQTPGQGLQFLFEYFSETQRNKGNFPGRFSGRQFSNSRSEMNVSTLELGDSALYLCASSSTSGNTDTQYFGPGTRLTVL.

The V and J genes are TRBV5-1 and TRBJ1-4; D gene unclear. The CDR3 totals 14 residues. Germline CDR1 and CDR2: SGHRS and YFSETQ. V lost 3 bases and J lost 0, with 6 bases in between. The CDR3 coding sequence is TGCGCCAGCAGCTCTAGCGCAACTAATGAAAAACTGTTTTTT. Amino acid sequence: CASSSSATNEKLFF.

The chain carries TRBV7-8 and TRBJ2-3; TRBD2 aligns across 12 bases. The CDR3 runs to 16 residues. The V gene's germline CDR1 is SGHVS and CDR2 FQNEAQ. After removal of 4 bases from V and 4 bases from J, the junction contained 6 bases not matched to a gene. In DNA, the CDR3 is TGTGCCAGCAGCTCTCGACTAGCGGGAGATCCAGATACGCAGTATTTT. As protein: CASSSRLAGDPDTQYF. Based on the CDR3 plus reference TRBV7-8 and TRBJ2-3, the full variable domain is GAGVSQSPRYKVAKRGQDVALRCDPISGHVSLFWYQQALGQGPEFLTYFQNEAQLDKSGLPSDRFFAERPEGSVSTLKIQRTQQEDSAVYLCASSSRLAGDPDTQYFGPGTRLTVL.

This clone appeared a few times. The V call is TRBV6-1, the J call TRBJ2-3; TRBD2 matches 9 bases. Germline assignment: CDR1 MNHNS and CDR2 SASEGT. V lost 6 bases, J lost 6 bases, and 10 bases stayed unmatched. This CDR3 is built from 15 residues. The CDR3 bases are TGTGCCAGCAGGCCTAGCGGGACGAGGGTTGATACGCAGTATTTT. It translates to CASRPSGTRVDTQYF.

The rearrangement joins TRBV7-3 to TRBJ2-1; 9 bases are a match to TRBD2. CDR1 is SGHTA and CDR2 is FQGTGA in the germline V gene. Germline trimming cut 2 bases from V and 10 bases from J; bases unmatched to any gene: 9. The CDR3 is made up of 15 amino acids. For the CDR3, the DNA is TGTGCCAGCAGCTTAGGGGGGGGACTAGCCCGAGAGCAGTTCTTC. Residues: CASSLGGGLAREQFF.

The chain joins TRBV14 to TRBJ1-3, with 7 bases lining up with TRBD1. Germline CDR1 and CDR2: SGHDN and FVKESK. The junction had 13 bases not matched to a gene; V was cut back by 6 bases and J by 2 bases. The CDR3 is made up of 17 amino acids. CDR3 DNA sequence: TGTGCCAGCAGACCCTCGGGGGACAGAGTGGCTGGAAACACCATATATTTT. Protein product: CASRPSGDRVAGNTIYF.

The chain couples TRBV5-1 to TRBJ2-3, with 11 bases identical to TRBD2. The CDR3 loop spans 13 amino acids. CDR1 is SGHRS, CDR2 YFSETQ, per germline. V lost 8 bases and J lost 5; bases outside the gene matches: 4. The CDR3, as DNA: TGCGCCAGTAGAGGACTAGCGGGAGATACGCAGTATTTT. Translating it yields CASRGLAGDTQYF.

The chain uses TRBV7-8 and TRBJ1-5; D is possibly TRBD1 (6 bases). Between the trimmed V and J ends, which lost 3 bases and 9 bases, there was a span of 15 bases. The germline CDR1 and CDR2 sequences are SGHVS and FQNEAQ. The CDR3 length is 14 residues. The CDR3 sequence is CASSFSTGRGPQHF. As DNA, the CDR3 is TGTGCCAGCAGCTTTTCGACAGGACGAGGGCCCCAGCATTTT.

V is TRBV11-2 and J is TRBJ1-3; 7 nucleotides align to TRBD1. The CDR3 is 14 residues long. The V segment lost 10 bases and the J segment 0 bases; nucleotides outside the gene matches: 6. The germline V gene encodes CDR1 SGHAT and CDR2 FQNNGV. CDR3 in DNA: TGTGCCACCCAGGGGGAGCCCTCTGGAAACACCATATATTTT. It codes for CATQGEPSGNTIYF.

Turning to this clone: Germline is not matched at one junction end, which may reflect a read error. The chain joins TRBV20-1 to TRBJ2-7; 9 positions match TRBD2. Germline V CDR1 and CDR2: DFQATT, SNEGSKA (reference sequence). The length of the CDR3 is 11 residues. CDR3 coding DNA: TGCAGTGCTAGCCACCCGGCTAGCGGGACGTTC. It yields the protein CSASHPASGTF.